This TCR beta chain was profiled in a study of blood T cell repertoires in COVID-19. Here immunoSEQ multiplex PCR was the method, and the copy in TCRdb shows in-frame clones only, minus some. The sample carries around 200,000 clones, roughly four fifths recorded once. CDR3 length equals 16 residues. The V end was cut by 3 bases, the J end by 3 bases, with 14 bases between. Per germline, CDR1 KGHDR and CDR2 SFDVKD. Sequenced: peripheral blood. The V gene is TRBV24-1, the J gene TRBJ2-4, with a tentative D call TRBD2 (6 bases). This TCR was recovered from a man over 45 with active or convalescent COVID-19. CDR3 amino acids: CATSDGGLSGKNIQYF. For the CDR3, the DNA is TGTGCCACCAGTGATGGGGGACTTTCGGGCAAAAACATTCAGTACTTC.